The 18 T cell receptor beta chains given below trace back to one sample, sequenced in a study of graft-versus-host responses after intestinal transplantation. Assay: immunoSEQ multiplex PCR; the TCRdb copy retains only in-frame clones and omits some. The sample lists 90,000 to 100,000 clones, roughly 82% occurring once. This specimen was PBMCs, taken 255 days after intestinal transplant. These receptors all stem from a human patient who received an intestinal transplant, so some T cells may come from the graft donor.

CDR3 amino acids: CASSVGAGASWEQFF. CDR3 DNA: TGTGCCAGCAGCGTAGGGGCGGGGGCGAGTTGGGAGCAGTTCTTC. J is TRBJ2-1 and V is TRBV9, with D possibly matching TRBD2 (7 bases). CDR3 length: 15 residues. Germline V gene sequence: CDR1 SGDLS, CDR2 YYNGEE. V dropped 0 bases and J dropped 10 bases, with 17 bases sitting between them.

This chain uses TRBV5-8 with TRBJ2-5; 10 bases match TRBD1. V shed 4 bases and J 5 bases; nucleotides not matched to a gene: 8. Germline V CDR1 and CDR2: SGHTS, YDEGEE. This CDR3 has 15 amino acids. CDR3 nucleotide sequence: TGTGCCAGCAGCGTGGGACAGGGGCTACGGGAGACCCAGTACTTC. As protein: CASSVGQGLRETQYF.

The chain uses TRBV6-1 and TRBJ1-5; 9 bases align to TRBD1. The germline gives CDR1 MNHNS, CDR2 SASEGT. V shed 2 bases, J shed 3 bases, and the junction held 2 bases outside the gene matches. CDR3 length: 15 amino acids. The CDR3 DNA reads TGTGCCAGCAGTGAATTACAGGGGGCCAATCAGCCCCAGCATTTT. Encoded protein: CASSELQGANQPQHF.

The rearrangement uses TRBV6-1 and TRBJ1-1; TRBD1 aligns across 7 bases. The CDR3 runs to 15 residues. Germline CDR1 and CDR2: MNHNS and SASEGT. Trimming removed 6 bases from V and 4 bases from J; junction bases left unmatched: 11. This CDR3 reads CASSPRQGSSTEAFF. CDR3 nucleotides: TGTGCCAGCAGCCCACGACAGGGAAGTAGCACTGAAGCTTTCTTT.

The chain uses TRBV6-1 and TRBJ2-2; a possible D gene is TRBD1 (7 bases). Trimming stripped 7 bases from V and 6 bases from J, with 12 bases between. Germline loops: CDR1 MNHNS, CDR2 SASEGT. This CDR3 has 13 residues. The CDR3 loop is CASNDREAGELFF. Written as DNA, the CDR3 is TGTGCCAGCAATGACAGGGAGGCCGGGGAGCTGTTTTTT.

The V call is TRBV27, the J call TRBJ2-1; 8 bases are a match to TRBD1. This CDR3 comprises 15 residues. The V gene's germline CDR1 is MNHEY and CDR2 SMNVEV (reference sequence). V shed 2 bases, J shed 4 bases, and the junction held 4 bases outside the gene matches. CDR3 sequence reads: CASSLGQGAYNEQFF. Here the CDR3 DNA reads TGTGCCAGCAGTTTAGGGCAGGGGGCTTACAATGAGCAGTTCTTC.

This sequence joins TRBV10-2 and TRBJ2-1, with 7 bases identical to TRBD2. V dropped 4 bases and J dropped 0; count of bases not matched to a gene: 6. Germline CDR1 is WSHSY and CDR2 is SAAADI. The CDR3 runs 16 residues. The CDR3 region has the DNA TGCGCCAGCAGTGGGGGGAGGGAGAGCTCCTACAATGAGCAGTTCTTC. This encodes CASSGGRESSYNEQFF.

The rearrangement uses TRBV7-9 and TRBJ2-5; D possibly corresponds to TRBD2 (6 bases). Germline CDR1 and CDR2: SEHNR and FQNEAQ (reference sequence). Trimming cost V 5 bases and J 4 bases, with 17 bases left between them. The CDR3 is 15 residues long. The CDR3 loop is CASSSPMRGGETQYF. The CDR3 coding sequence is TGTGCCAGCAGCAGCCCCATGCGGGGAGGAGAGACCCAGTACTTC.

The chain links TRBV2 to TRBJ2-1; the D gene is possibly TRBD2 (6 bases). The CDR3 is made up of 14 amino acids. V was cut by 10 bases and J by 0 bases, with 13 bases left in between. Germline CDR1 reads SNHLY; CDR2 reads FYNNEI. CDR3 sequence (DNA): TGTGCCACTCTAGCGTGGAGCTCCTACAATGAGCAGTTCTTC. Protein sequence: CATLAWSSYNEQFF.

The chain employs TRBV27 and TRBJ2-3, with 9 bases matching TRBD2. This CDR3 has 16 residues. Germline V lookup: CDR1 MNHEY, CDR2 SMNVEV (reference sequence). The V gene end was trimmed by 6 bases and the J gene end by 3 bases; junction bases not matched to a gene: 10. The CDR3 region has the DNA TGTGCCAGCAGCCCCGCGGGGGGGGTCAGTACAGATACGCAGTATTTT. It encodes CASSPAGGVSTDTQYF.

The CDR3 coding sequence is TGTGCCGGAGGACAGGGAGGCGGCGAGCAGTACTTC. Protein sequence: CAGGQGGGEQYF. This chain uses TRBV2 with TRBJ2-7; TRBD1 agrees at 8 bases. J lost 6 bases, V lost 11 bases, and 9 bases had no gene match. Germline V gene lookup returns CDR1 SNHLY and CDR2 FYNNEI. The CDR3 is 12 residues long.

The gene calls are TRBV5-6 and TRBJ2-3; 7 positions match TRBD1. Trimming cost V 0 bases and J 2 bases; bases outside gene matches: 9. The germline gives CDR1 SGHDT, CDR2 YYEEEE. The length of the CDR3 is 17 residues. The CDR3 DNA is TGTGCCAGCAGCTTGGGGACAGGCGGATACTACACAGATACGCAGTATTTT. This gives the protein CASSLGTGGYYTDTQYF.

This clone was counted once. V is TRBV27 and J is TRBJ1-2, with D perhaps TRBD1 (6 bases). The germline V gene encodes CDR1 MNHEY and CDR2 SMNVEV (reference sequence). This CDR3 is built from 13 residues. V lost 6 bases to trimming and J lost 8 bases, with 16 bases between them. Written as DNA, the CDR3 is TGTGCCAGCAGGTCCCCAGGGGCTCGCGGCTACACCTTC. This translates into CASRSPGARGYTF.

The chain links TRBV4-1 to TRBJ2-7; D gene uncertain. The CDR3 loop spans 19 amino acids. Trimming removed 2 bases at V and 1 base at J, with 24 bases between. CDR1 is MGHRA and CDR2 is YSYEKL in the germline V gene. In DNA, the CDR3 is TGCGCCAGCAGCCAACAACCCCCAGAGACTGTCCTTTTTTCCTACGAGCAGTACTTC. Its protein is CASSQQPPETVLFSYEQYF.

This clone showed up just a few times. The chain couples TRBV28 to TRBJ2-7; D is unclear. The length of the CDR3 is 13 residues. Trimming removed 4 bases from V and 4 bases from J, with 11 bases in between. Germline values: CDR1 MDHEN, CDR2 SYDVKM. CDR3 sequence: CASSSDATYEQYF. CDR3 coding DNA: TGTGCCAGCAGTTCCGACGCGACTTACGAGCAGTACTTC. Complete variable domain (other parts from reference TRBV28 and TRBJ2-7): DVKVTQSSRYLVKRTGEKVFLECVQDMDHENMFWYRQDPGLGLRLIYFSYDVKMKEKGDIPEGYSVSREKKERFSLILESASTNQTSMYLCASSSDATYEQYFGPGTRLTVT.

A single count supports this clone. This chain uses TRBV15 with TRBJ1-4; 7 bases align to TRBD1. There are 14 residues in the CDR3. V lost 4 bases, J lost 7 bases, and 6 bases stayed unmatched. Germline-derived CDR1 and CDR2 are LNHNV and YYDKDF (reference sequence). Here the CDR3 reads CATSTRTGSEKLFF. The CDR3 coding sequence is TGTGCCACCAGCACTCGGACAGGCTCTGAAAAACTGTTTTTT. The variable domain in full, completed from reference TRBV15 and TRBJ1-4, reads DAMVIQNPRYQVTQFGKPVTLSCSQTLNHNVMYWYQQKSSQAPKLLFHYYDKDFNNEADTPDNFQSRRPNTSFCFLDIRSPGLGDTAMYLCATSTRTGSEKLFFGSGTQLSVL.

This clone was seen a single time. This chain links TRBV19 with TRBJ1-4; D call uncertain. The V end lost 6 bases, the J end lost 2 bases, and 10 bases lay between the germline ends. Per the germline V gene, CDR1 is LNHDA and CDR2 is SQIVND (reference sequence). The CDR3 spans 14 residues. The CDR3 DNA reads as TGTGCCAGTAGGAAACAGAGTACTAATGAAAAACTGTTTTTT. Its translation is CASRKQSTNEKLFF. The complete variable domain, with remaining parts taken from reference TRBV19 and TRBJ1-4, reads DGGITQSPKYLFRKEGQNVTLSCEQNLNHDAMYWYRQDPGQGLRLIYYSQIVNDFQKGDIAEGYSVSREKKESFPLTVTSAQKNPTAFYLCASRKQSTNEKLFFGSGTQLSVL.

There are a few counts of this clone. The chain combines TRBV14 with TRBJ2-7; a possible D gene is TRBD1 (5 bases). Germline values: CDR1 SGHDN, CDR2 FVKESK. Trimming took 3 bases from V and 5 from J, leaving 14 bases between them. CDR3 length equals 14 residues. The chain's CDR3 is CASSQSQPGHEQYF. The CDR3 DNA sequence: TGTGCCAGCAGCCAGAGTCAGCCAGGGCACGAGCAGTACTTC.